This T cell receptor (beta chain) originates from a study of Ad26.COV2.S vaccination and SARS-CoV-2 variants. Only in-frame clones appear in the TCRdb table, and some are missing; sequencing was by immunoSEQ multiplex PCR. The repertoire holds 300,000 to 450,000 clones, with around 90% as singletons. General study points: Those who received the vaccine showed greater spike-specific TCR breadth than those given placebo. Those who received vaccine or placebo ended up with similar non-spike TCR breadth. Estimates derived from TCR breadth and depth analyses may have underestimated total T cell responses.

A remark on this clone: No antigen is known for it.

Trimming pared 5 bases from V and 5 bases from J, leaving 7 bases between. This CDR3 is built from 12 residues. The germline CDR1 and CDR2 sequences are SEHNR and FQNEAQ (reference sequence). This TCR was sampled from a human donor who had recovered from COVID-19. The rearrangement joins TRBV7-9 to TRBJ1-5, with D hard to call. This specimen was peripheral blood, taken after recovery from COVID-19. CDR3 sequence: CASSLTHQPQHF. The CDR3 DNA reads as TGTGCCAGCAGCCTCACACATCAGCCCCAGCATTTT.